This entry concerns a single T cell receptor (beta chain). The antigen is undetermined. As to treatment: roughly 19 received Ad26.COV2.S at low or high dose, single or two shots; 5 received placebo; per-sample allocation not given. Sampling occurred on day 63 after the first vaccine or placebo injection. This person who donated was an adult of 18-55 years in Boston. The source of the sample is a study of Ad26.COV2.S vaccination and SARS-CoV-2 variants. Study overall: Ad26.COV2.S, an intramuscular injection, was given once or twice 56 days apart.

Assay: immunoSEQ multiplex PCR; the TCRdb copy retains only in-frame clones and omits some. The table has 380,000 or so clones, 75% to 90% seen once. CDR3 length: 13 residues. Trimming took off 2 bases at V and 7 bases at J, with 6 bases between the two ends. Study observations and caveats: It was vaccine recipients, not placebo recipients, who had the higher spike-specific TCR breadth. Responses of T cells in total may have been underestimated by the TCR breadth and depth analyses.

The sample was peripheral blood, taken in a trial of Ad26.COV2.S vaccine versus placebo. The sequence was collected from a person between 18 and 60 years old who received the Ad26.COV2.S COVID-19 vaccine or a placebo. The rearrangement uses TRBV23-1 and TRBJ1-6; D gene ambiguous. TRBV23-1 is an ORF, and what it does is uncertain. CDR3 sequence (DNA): TGCGCCAGCAGTCAACCGCCAAATTCACCCCTCCACTTT. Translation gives CASSQPPNSPLHF.